Below, 32 T cell receptor beta chains from the same sample are listed, as sequenced in a study of glioma-infiltrating T cells. Amplification of TCR alpha and beta CDR3 regions from RNA used iRepertoire nested multiplex PCR. One entry per CDR3 protein, called by TCRdb with MiXCR from the multiplex PCR reads. In the table there are about 110,000 distinct CDR3 sequences, under 30% of which are singletons. Specimen: glioma tissue, nonneoplastic brain tissue, or PBMCs (not recorded which). The receptor set was obtained from a human donor with low-grade glioma or glioblastoma, undergoing nonglioma brain surgery, or in good health (not recorded which).

This clonotype turned up a few times. The V call is TRBV3-1, the J call TRBJ2-2; the match to TRBD2 covers 7 bases. Germline V gene sequence: CDR1 LGHDT, CDR2 YNNKEL (reference sequence). Trimming cost V 0 bases and J 4 bases; bases outside gene matches: 2. CDR3 length: 15 residues. This CDR3 is CASSQESGTTGELFF. The CDR3 nucleotides are TGTGCCAGCAGCCAAGAGAGCGGGACCACCGGGGAGCTGTTTTTT.

This clonotype was observed many times. J is TRBJ2-3 and V is TRBV9; tentatively, D is TRBD2 (6 bases). Per germline, CDR1 SGDLS and CDR2 YYNGEE. The V and J ends lost 2 bases and 2 bases respectively, with 12 bases between them. This CDR3 comprises 15 residues. CDR3 nucleotides: TGTGCCAGCAGCGTCGTAGCGGAGATCACAGATACGCAGTATTTT. Translated: CASSVVAEITDTQYF.

This clonotype was recorded once. An end of the junction does not agree with germline; a read error may underlie this. The chain employs TRBV3-1 and TRBJ1-5, with no clear D. The germline gives CDR1 LGHDT, CDR2 YNNKEL (reference sequence). This CDR3 has 14 residues. The DNA for the CDR3 is TGTGCCAGCGGCCAAGGAACCGTTGTTTGGCCTCAGCATTTT. Its translation is CASGQGTVVWPQHF.

This clonotype was found many times. This chain links TRBV15 with TRBJ1-2; 7 nucleotides line up with TRBD1. V dropped 1 base and J dropped 8; count of bases not matched to a gene: 16. Germline assignment: CDR1 LNHNV and CDR2 YYDKDF (reference sequence). The CDR3 has 17 amino acids. CDR3 bases: TGTGCCACCAGCAGAGGCGGGACAGTCAAATCCTCGGAAGGCTACACCTTC. Translating gives CATSRGGTVKSSEGYTF.

In the case of this clonotype: A much larger clonotype is one base distant, so this may be a read error. The chain employs TRBV7-2 and TRBJ2-7, with TRBD2 matching 11 bases. The CDR3 length is 12 residues. In germline, CDR1 is SGHTA, CDR2 FQGNSA. CDR3 amino acids: CAGSWGLADQYF. DNA of the CDR3: TGTGCCGGCAGCTGGGGACTAGCGGACCAGTACTTC. Complete variable domain (other parts from reference TRBV7-2 and TRBJ2-7): GAGVSQSPSNKVTEKGKDVELRCDPISGHTALYWYRQSLGQGLEFLIYFQGNSAPDKSGLPSDRFSAERTGGSVSTLTIQRTQQEDSAVYLCAGSWGLADQYFGPGTRLTVT.

This chain connects TRBV14 to TRBJ2-7; possibly TRBD1 or TRBD2 for D (5 bases each). Germline V gene sequence: CDR1 SGHDN, CDR2 FVKESK. The CDR3 has 14 amino acids. V lost 4 bases and J lost 7, with 17 bases in between. The CDR3 loop is CASSPLRDRGEQYF. CDR3 DNA: TGTGCCAGCAGCCCACTCAGGGACCGGGGAGAGCAGTACTTC.

This clonotype was counted at least ten times. The CDR3 DNA is TGTGCCAGCAGCTTAACCGGACAGGGAAGAACTGAAGCTTTCTTT. Amino acid sequence: CASSLTGQGRTEAFF. The chain combines TRBV7-3 with TRBJ1-1, with 8 bases aligning to TRBD1. Germline V gene sequence: CDR1 SGHTA, CDR2 FQGTGA. The V segment lost 0 bases and the J segment 5 bases; nucleotides outside the gene matches: 5. The CDR3 spans 15 residues.

There are a few counts of this clonotype. The chain employs TRBV2 and TRBJ1-5; perhaps TRBD1 as D (5 bases). CDR3 length: 16 residues. Deletions cut 7 bases from V and 0 bases from J, with 16 bases between. Germline values: CDR1 SNHLY, CDR2 FYNNEI. This chain's CDR3 is CASTPRDRLSNQPQHF. As DNA, the CDR3 is TGTGCCAGCACTCCAAGAGACAGACTTAGCAATCAGCCCCAGCATTTT.

This clonotype was observed at least ten times. The chain uses TRBV20-1 and TRBJ2-1; 9 nucleotides agree with TRBD1. Germline trimming cut 3 bases from V and 6 bases from J; bases unmatched to any gene: 12. CDR1 is DFQATT, CDR2 SNEGSKA, per germline (reference sequence). The CDR3 totals 16 residues. This CDR3 is CSASHQQGTGINEQFF. The CDR3, as DNA: TGCAGTGCTAGTCATCAACAGGGGACAGGGATCAATGAGCAGTTCTTC.

This chain uses TRBV20-1 with TRBJ2-3; tentatively, D is TRBD2 (6 bases). CDR3 length: 14 residues. Germline V CDR1 and CDR2: DFQATT, SNEGSKA (reference sequence). Trimming removed 8 bases from V and 0 bases from J, with 15 bases in between. CDR3: CSTGVSGSTDTQYF. DNA of the CDR3: TGCAGTACGGGGGTGAGCGGCAGCACAGATACGCAGTATTTT.

This clonotype has at least ten counts. V and J are TRBV29-1 and TRBJ2-3; 8 nucleotides agree with TRBD2. Unmatched junction bases numbered 12, after V lost 4 bases and J lost 6 bases. Germline V CDR1 and CDR2: SQVTM, ANQGSEA. The CDR3 consists of 15 residues. CDR3 sequence: CSVAATSVSGDTQYF. CDR3 sequence (DNA): TGCAGCGTTGCGGCGACTAGCGTTAGTGGTGATACGCAGTATTTT.

At least ten counts were recorded for this clonotype. CDR3 nucleotide sequence: TGTGCCAGCAGTCCAGGGGCTCATAGCAATCAGCCCCAGCATTTT. Translated: CASSPGAHSNQPQHF. J is TRBJ1-5 and V is TRBV6-2 or TRBV6-3; D perhaps matches TRBD1 (6 bases). The V and J ends lost 5 bases and 0 bases respectively, with 11 bases between them. From germline, CDR1 is MNHEY and CDR2 SVGEGT. The CDR3 covers 15 residues.

The table lists this clonotype with many counts. The genes are TRBV4-2 and TRBJ1-4; D is unclear. The CDR3 runs 15 residues. Trimming shortened V by 6 bases and J by 2 bases, and 13 bases separated the two germline ends. Germline CDR1 reads LGHNA; CDR2 reads YNFKEQ. This CDR3 is CASRSGRRTNEKLFF. In nucleotides, the CDR3 is TGTGCCAGCAGAAGCGGGAGGCGGACTAATGAAAAACTGTTTTTT.

This clonotype was seen many times. Without the conserved terminal phenylalanine or tryptophan, this CDR3 likely stems from a read error. The genes are TRBV6-1 and TRBJ2-1; D not certain. V was clipped by 10 bases and J by 0 bases, with 13 bases between them. The CDR3 has 14 amino acids. Germline V gene lookup returns CDR1 MNHNS and CDR2 SASEGT. The CDR3 protein is CATYTFSSYNEQFL. CDR3 DNA sequence: TGTGCCACCTATACTTTTAGCTCCTACAATGAGCAGTTCCTC.

This clonotype has at least ten counts. The rearrangement links TRBV7-2 to TRBJ2-1; D remains unclear. Germline values: CDR1 SGHTA, CDR2 FQGNSA. The V end was cut by 5 bases, the J end by 7 bases, with 12 bases between. The CDR3 sequence is 13 residues long. This chain's CDR3 is CASSLWTRNEQFF. For the CDR3, the DNA is TGTGCCAGCAGCCTTTGGACCCGGAATGAGCAGTTCTTC.

Points on this clonotype: This may arise from a read error, as a much more abundant clone is one base away. This chain joins TRBV6-1 and TRBJ2-1; maybe TRBD1 (6 bases). CDR3 length equals 12 residues. Germline V CDR1 and CDR2: MNHNS, SASEGT. The CDR3, as DNA: TGTTCCAGTGGGGGCAAGTTTAATGAGCAGTTCTTC. Translated, it gives CSSGGKFNEQFF.

Notes on this clonotype: Its ends do not fully match the called genes, so a read error is possible. The chain carries TRBV2 and TRBJ1-1; D uncertain. CDR1 SNHLY and CDR2 FYNNEI come from the germline V gene. The CDR3 is 14 residues long. DNA of the CDR3: TGTGCCAGCAGTGCCGAGGAGGCTAATACTGAAGCTTTATTT. Translation gives CASSAEEANTEALF.

Concerning this clonotype: A much more abundant neighbour one base away suggests this may be a read error. No conserved phenylalanine or tryptophan is present at the end of the CDR3, so a read error is the likely explanation. J is TRBJ2-7 and V is TRBV5-1; TRBD2 is a possible D gene (6 bases). This CDR3 has 15 residues. CDR1 and CDR2 (germline): SGHRS, YFSETQ. The V and J ends lost 0 bases and 3 bases respectively, with 13 bases between them. The CDR3 spells CASSLDSGVFYEQYL. Here the CDR3 DNA reads TGCGCCAGCAGCTTGGATTCGGGGGTATTCTACGAGCAGTACCTC.

The J gene is TRBJ2-7, the V gene TRBV19; 9 bases fit TRBD1. Germline V gene data show CDR1 as LNHDA and CDR2 as SQIVND (reference sequence). The V segment lost 3 bases and the J segment 4 bases; nucleotides outside the gene matches: 13. CDR3 length: 17 amino acids. CDR3 nucleotide sequence: TGTGCCAGTAGTATCCCAATGGCCGGGACAGGGAAATACGAGCAGTACTTC. It is translated as CASSIPMAGTGKYEQYF.

This rearrangement joins TRBV12-3 or TRBV12-4 to TRBJ2-2; the match to TRBD2 covers 8 bases. The CDR3 is 15 residues long. Trimming at V came to 6 bases and at J to 7 bases, leaving 10 bases not matched to a gene. In DNA form, the CDR3 reads TGTGCCAGCAGCCCCGGACTAGCTGTCGGCGGGGAGCTGTTTTTT. Protein: CASSPGLAVGGELFF.

This clonotype was counted at least ten times. This chain uses TRBV4-3 with TRBJ2-3, with no clear D. This CDR3 spans 15 amino acids. V lost 2 bases, J lost 2 bases, and 11 bases lay in between. Germline CDR1 reads LGHNA; CDR2 reads YSLEER. Here the CDR3 DNA reads TGCGCCAGCAGCCAACAGGCGACGGTCACAGATACGCAGTATTTT. Protein: CASSQQATVTDTQYF.

The chain links TRBV4-1 to TRBJ2-7; no clear D. Deletions cut 1 base from V and 3 bases from J, with 10 bases between. The CDR3 totals 14 residues. CDR1 and CDR2 from the germline V gene are MGHRA and YSYEKL. The DNA of the CDR3 is TGCGCCAGCAGCCAAGCCAGCGAGAGCTACGAGCAGTACTTC. Protein: CASSQASESYEQYF.

Regarding this clonotype: One end of the junction fails to match germline, which may point to a read error. The rearrangement links TRBV20-1 to TRBJ1-1; 7 nucleotides align to TRBD1. The V gene's germline CDR1 is DFQATT and CDR2 SNEGSKA (reference sequence). The CDR3 runs to 16 residues. DNA of the CDR3: TGCATTGCTAGCGGGGACAGCAGCTTATTGAACACTGAAGCTTTCTTT. Translated, it gives CIASGDSSLLNTEAFF.

This clonotype was detected ten times or more. This sequence joins TRBV27 and TRBJ2-7, with 7 bases matching TRBD2. The V gene's germline CDR1 is MNHEY and CDR2 SMNVEV (reference sequence). CDR3 size: 15 residues. V gave up 1 base and J gave up 4 bases; unmatched junction bases: 7. This CDR3 is CASSLFPGGSYEQYF. In DNA, the CDR3 is TGTGCCAGCAGTTTATTCCCGGGAGGATCGTACGAGCAGTACTTC.

This clonotype is termed medium-sized. J is TRBJ2-5 and V is TRBV6-2 or TRBV6-3; 7 nucleotides agree with TRBD2. Losses at the gene ends were 2 bases for V and 5 bases for J; bases not matched to a gene: 8. Germline V gene data show CDR1 as MNHEY and CDR2 as SVGEGT. This CDR3 region has 15 residues. This CDR3 reads CASSYRAGRVETQYF. DNA of the CDR3: TGTGCCAGCAGTTACCGCGCAGGGAGGGTGGAGACCCAGTACTTC.

This clonotype occurred a few times. The rearrangement uses TRBV4-2 and TRBJ1-2; weak D call: TRBD1 (6 bases). The germline gives CDR1 LGHNA, CDR2 YNFKEQ. V lost 1 base and J 0 bases, leaving 24 bases between the germline ends. The CDR3 has 20 amino acids. The CDR3 nucleotides read TGTGCCAGCAGCCAAGCCCAAAAGGACAGCGCATACTCTGCTAACTATGGCTACACCTTC. It is translated as CASSQAQKDSAYSANYGYTF.

In this sample, this clonotype turned up many times. This sequence joins TRBV7-3 and TRBJ1-1; D is unclear. Germline loops: CDR1 SGHTA, CDR2 FQGTGA. Trimming stripped 5 bases from V and 0 bases from J, with 7 bases between. The CDR3 totals 13 residues. The CDR3 bases are TGTGCCAGCAGCCCTTATCTGAACACTGAAGCTTTCTTT. Protein sequence: CASSPYLNTEAFF.

This clonotype has only one observation. The V gene is TRBV13, the J gene TRBJ1-5, with D unclear. Trimming cost V 5 bases and J 7 bases, with 12 bases left between them. CDR1 and CDR2 from the germline V gene are PRHDT and FYEKMQ (reference sequence). The CDR3 is 13 residues long. CDR3 bases: TGTGCCAGCAGCCTCGGACCAAGCCAGCCCCAGCATTTT. Protein product: CASSLGPSQPQHF.

This clonotype was recorded at least ten times. The junction does not match germline at one end; this may be a read error. The V call is TRBV3-1, the J call TRBJ1-5; perhaps TRBD1 as D (5 bases). From germline, CDR1 is LGHDT and CDR2 YNNKEL (reference sequence). The CDR3 runs to 13 residues. CDR3 protein: CASGQAGLQPQHF. Written as DNA, the CDR3 is TGTGCCAGCGGCCAGGCAGGGCTTCAGCCCCAGCATTTT.

Many counts were recorded for this clonotype. The chain is built from TRBV5-1 and TRBJ2-1; 8 bases agree with TRBD1. The CDR3 loop spans 14 amino acids. The germline V gene has CDR1 SGHRS and CDR2 YFSETQ. The ends lost 3 bases at V and 3 bases at J; junction bases unmatched: 2. This CDR3 is CASSSGQVYNEQFF. CDR3 coding DNA: TGCGCCAGCAGCTCGGGACAGGTCTACAATGAGCAGTTCTTC. Full variable domain (rest looked up from reference TRBV5-1 and TRBJ2-1): KAGVTQTPRYLIKTRGQQVTLSCSPISGHRSVSWYQQTPGQGLQFLFEYFSETQRNKGNFPGRFSGRQFSNSRSEMNVSTLELGDSALYLCASSSGQVYNEQFFGPGTRLTVL.

The chain joins TRBV6-1 to TRBJ2-1; D is perhaps TRBD1 or TRBD2 (5 bases each). CDR3 length: 15 residues. Trimming shortened V by 5 bases and J by 9 bases, and 20 bases separated the two germline ends. CDR1 is MNHNS, CDR2 SASEGT, per germline. CDR3 protein: CASSNPSRGHGEQFF. CDR3 nucleotides: TGTGCCAGCAGTAACCCCTCCCGGGGCCACGGTGAGCAGTTCTTC.

This clonotype was seen a handful of times. J is TRBJ2-7 and V is TRBV5-1; maybe TRBD1 (6 bases). This CDR3 is built from 14 residues. CDR1 and CDR2 from the germline V gene are SGHRS and YFSETQ. V lost 0 bases to trimming and J lost 2 bases, with 9 bases between them. CDR3 residues: CASSLEQGPYEQYF. CDR3 nucleotides: TGCGCCAGCAGCTTGGAACAGGGTCCCTACGAGCAGTACTTC.